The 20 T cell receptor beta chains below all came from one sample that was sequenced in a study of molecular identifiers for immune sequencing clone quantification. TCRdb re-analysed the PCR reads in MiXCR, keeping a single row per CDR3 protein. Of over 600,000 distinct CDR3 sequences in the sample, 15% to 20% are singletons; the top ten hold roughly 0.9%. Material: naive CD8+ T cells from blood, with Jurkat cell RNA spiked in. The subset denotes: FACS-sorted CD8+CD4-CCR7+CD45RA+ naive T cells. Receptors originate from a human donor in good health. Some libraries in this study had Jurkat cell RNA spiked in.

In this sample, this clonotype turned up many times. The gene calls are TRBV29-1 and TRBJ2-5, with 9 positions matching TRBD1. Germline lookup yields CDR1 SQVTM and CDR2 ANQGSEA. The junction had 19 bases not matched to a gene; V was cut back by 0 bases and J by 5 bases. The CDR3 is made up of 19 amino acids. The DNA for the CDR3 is TGCAGCGTTGAAGATTTTGAAGGGACAGGGTCTCGAGCCCCCGAGACCCAGTACTTC. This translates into CSVEDFEGTGSRAPETQYF.

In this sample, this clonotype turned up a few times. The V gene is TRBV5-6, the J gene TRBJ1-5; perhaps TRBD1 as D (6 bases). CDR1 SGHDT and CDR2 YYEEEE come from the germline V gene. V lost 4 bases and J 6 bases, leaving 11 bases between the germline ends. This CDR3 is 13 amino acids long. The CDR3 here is CASSLMDSQPQHF. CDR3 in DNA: TGTGCCAGCAGCCTAATGGACAGTCAGCCCCAGCATTTT.

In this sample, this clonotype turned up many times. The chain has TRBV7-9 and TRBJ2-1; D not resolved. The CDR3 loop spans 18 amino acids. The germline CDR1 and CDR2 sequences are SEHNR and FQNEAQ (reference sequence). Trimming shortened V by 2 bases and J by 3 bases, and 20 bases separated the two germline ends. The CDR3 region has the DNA TGTGCCAGCAGCTTAAGTGCGCCGGGCTACTCCTACTACAATGAGCAGTTCTTC. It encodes CASSLSAPGYSYYNEQFF.

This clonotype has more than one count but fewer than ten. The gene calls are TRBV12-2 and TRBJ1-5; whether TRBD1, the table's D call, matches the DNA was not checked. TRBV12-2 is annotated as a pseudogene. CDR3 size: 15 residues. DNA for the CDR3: TGTGCAAGTCGCTTAGAACTCCAGGGAGAGAAGCCCCAGCATTTT. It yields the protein CASRLELQGEKPQHF.

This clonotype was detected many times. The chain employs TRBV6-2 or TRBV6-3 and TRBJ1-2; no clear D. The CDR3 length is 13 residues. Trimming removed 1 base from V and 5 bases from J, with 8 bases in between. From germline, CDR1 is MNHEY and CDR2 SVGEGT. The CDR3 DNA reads TGTGCCAGCAGTTACTTCGACCGGTATGGCTACACCTTC. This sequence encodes CASSYFDRYGYTF.

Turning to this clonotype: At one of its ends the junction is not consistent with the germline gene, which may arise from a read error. CDR3 DNA: TGTGCCGGCAGTTCGACAGCTATTCACACAGATACGCAGTATTTT. Translation gives CAGSSTAIHTDTQYF. V usage is TRBV28 and J usage is TRBJ2-3; TRBD1 is a possible D gene (5 bases). The V gene's germline CDR1 is MDHEN and CDR2 SYDVKM. This CDR3 is 15 amino acids long.

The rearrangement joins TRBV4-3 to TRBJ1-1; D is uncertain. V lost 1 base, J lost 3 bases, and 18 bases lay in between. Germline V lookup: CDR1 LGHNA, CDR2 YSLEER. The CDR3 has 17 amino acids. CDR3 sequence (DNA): TGCGCCAGCAGCCAAGTAAGTCAGTTGGGGAAGGACACTGAAGCTTTCTTT. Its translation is CASSQVSQLGKDTEAFF.

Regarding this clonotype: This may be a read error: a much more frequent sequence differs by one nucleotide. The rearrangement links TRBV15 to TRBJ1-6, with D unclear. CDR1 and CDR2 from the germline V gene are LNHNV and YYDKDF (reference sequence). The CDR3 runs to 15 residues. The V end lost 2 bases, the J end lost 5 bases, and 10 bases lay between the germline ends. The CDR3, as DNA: TGTGCCACCAGCAGAAATGGAGGGAATAATTCACCCCTCCACTTT. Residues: CATSRNGGNNSPLHF.

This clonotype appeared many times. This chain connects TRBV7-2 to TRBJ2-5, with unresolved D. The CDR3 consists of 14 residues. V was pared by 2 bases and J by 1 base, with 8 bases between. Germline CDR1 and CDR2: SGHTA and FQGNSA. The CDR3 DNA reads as TGTGCCAGCAGCTTATCGCTCCTCCAAGAGACCCAGTACTTC. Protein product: CASSLSLLQETQYF. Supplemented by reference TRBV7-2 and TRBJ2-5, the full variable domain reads GAGVSQSPSNKVTEKGKDVELRCDPISGHTALYWYRQSLGQGLEFLIYFQGNSAPDKSGLPSDRFSAERTGGSVSTLTIQRTQQEDSAVYLCASSLSLLQETQYFGPGTRLLVL.

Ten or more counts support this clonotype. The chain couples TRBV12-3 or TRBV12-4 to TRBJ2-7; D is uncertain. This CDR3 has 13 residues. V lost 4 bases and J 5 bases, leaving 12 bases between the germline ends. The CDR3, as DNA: TGTGCCAGCAGTTCCAAGACCCCGGACGAGCAGTACTTC. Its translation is CASSSKTPDEQYF.

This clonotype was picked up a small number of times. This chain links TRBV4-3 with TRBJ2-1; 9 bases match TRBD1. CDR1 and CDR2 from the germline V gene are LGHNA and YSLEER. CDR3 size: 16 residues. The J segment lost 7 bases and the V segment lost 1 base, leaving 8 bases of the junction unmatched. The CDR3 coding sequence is TGCGCCAGCAGCCAAGGAGGGACAGGGCTTTGGAATGAGCAGTTCTTC. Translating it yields CASSQGGTGLWNEQFF.

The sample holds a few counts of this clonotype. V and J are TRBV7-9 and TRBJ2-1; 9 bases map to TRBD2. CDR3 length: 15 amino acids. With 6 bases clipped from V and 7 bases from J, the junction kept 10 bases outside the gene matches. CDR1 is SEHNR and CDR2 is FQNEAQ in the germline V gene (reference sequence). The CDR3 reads CASSQAGGAKNEQFF. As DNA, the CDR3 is TGTGCCAGCAGTCAAGCGGGGGGCGCGAAGAATGAGCAGTTCTTC.

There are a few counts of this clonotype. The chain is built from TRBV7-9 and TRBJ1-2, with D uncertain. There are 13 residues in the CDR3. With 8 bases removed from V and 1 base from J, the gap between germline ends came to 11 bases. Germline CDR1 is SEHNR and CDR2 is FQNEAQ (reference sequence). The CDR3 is CASGDTINYGYTF. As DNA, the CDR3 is TGTGCCAGCGGGGATACGATTAACTATGGCTACACCTTC. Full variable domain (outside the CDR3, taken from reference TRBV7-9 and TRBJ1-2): DTGVSQNPRHKITKRGQNVTFRCDPISEHNRLYWYRQTLGQGPEFLTYFQNEAQLEKSRLLSDRFSAERPKGSFSTLEIQRTEQGDSAMYLCASGDTINYGYTFGSGTRLTVV.

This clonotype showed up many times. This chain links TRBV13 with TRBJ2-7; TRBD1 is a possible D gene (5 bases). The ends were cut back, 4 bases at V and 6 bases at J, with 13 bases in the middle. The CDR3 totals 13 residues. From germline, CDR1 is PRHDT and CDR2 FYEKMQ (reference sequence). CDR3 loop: CASSWALQVEQYF. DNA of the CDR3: TGTGCCAGCAGCTGGGCCCTACAGGTCGAGCAGTACTTC.

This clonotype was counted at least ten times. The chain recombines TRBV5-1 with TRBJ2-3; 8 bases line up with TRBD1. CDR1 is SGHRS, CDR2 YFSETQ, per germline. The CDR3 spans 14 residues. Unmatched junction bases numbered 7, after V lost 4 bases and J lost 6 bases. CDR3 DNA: TGCGCCAGCAGCCCGACAGGGGCCCGCGATACGCAGTATTTT. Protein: CASSPTGARDTQYF.

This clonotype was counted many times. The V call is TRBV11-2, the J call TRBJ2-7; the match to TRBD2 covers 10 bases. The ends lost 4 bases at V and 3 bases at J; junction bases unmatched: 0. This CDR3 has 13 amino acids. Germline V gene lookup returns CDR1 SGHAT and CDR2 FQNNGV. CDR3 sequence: CASSSSGGYEQYF. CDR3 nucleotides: TGTGCCAGCAGCTCTAGCGGGGGCTACGAGCAGTACTTC.

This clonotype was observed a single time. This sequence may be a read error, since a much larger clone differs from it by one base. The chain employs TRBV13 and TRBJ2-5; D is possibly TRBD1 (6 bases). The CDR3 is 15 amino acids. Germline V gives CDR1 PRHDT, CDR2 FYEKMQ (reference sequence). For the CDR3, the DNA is TGTGCCAGCAGCCCATGGACAGAAGATAGAGAGGCCCAGTACTTC. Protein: CASSPWTEDREAQYF.

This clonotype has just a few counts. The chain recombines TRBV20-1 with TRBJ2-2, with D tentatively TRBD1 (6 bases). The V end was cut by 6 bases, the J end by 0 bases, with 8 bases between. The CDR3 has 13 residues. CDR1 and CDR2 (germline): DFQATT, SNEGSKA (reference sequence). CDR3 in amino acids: CSAPGANTGELFF. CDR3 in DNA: TGCAGTGCCCCAGGGGCGAACACCGGGGAGCTGTTTTTT.

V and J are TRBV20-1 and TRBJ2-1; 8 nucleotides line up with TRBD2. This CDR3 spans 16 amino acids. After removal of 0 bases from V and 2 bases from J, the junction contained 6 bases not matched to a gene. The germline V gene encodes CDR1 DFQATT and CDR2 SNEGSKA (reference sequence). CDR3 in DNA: TGCAGTGCTAGAGATGGGACTAGGGTGACCTACAATGAGCAGTTCTTC. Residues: CSARDGTRVTYNEQFF.

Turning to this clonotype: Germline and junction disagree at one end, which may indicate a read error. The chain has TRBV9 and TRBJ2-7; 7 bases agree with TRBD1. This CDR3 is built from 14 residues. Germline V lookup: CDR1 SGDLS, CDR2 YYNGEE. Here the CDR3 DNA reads TGTGCCGGCAGCGCCAGGGACAGCTCCTACGAGCAGTACTTC. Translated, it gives CAGSARDSSYEQYF.